The 7 T cell receptor beta chains below were found in one sample sequenced in a study of human T cells and chemical hapten exposure. MiXCR was run by TCRdb on the RACE reads, yielding one entry per CDR3 protein. Of some 91,000 distinct CDR3 sequences detected, 9.5% to 15% appear once; the ten largest clones hold roughly 2.1%. The time point was: patch test 1, 2 weeks after DPC sensitization. Treatment of the sample: therapeutic diphenylcyclopropenone sensitization with weekly scalp DPC. Sequencing was performed on whole blood, taken in connection with sensitization to the hapten diphenylcyclopropenone (DPC). The receptors stem from a woman aged 40 to 49 with alopecia areata. Some clones in this sample may be carry-over from other donors' samples.

This clonotype came up a few times. The chain uses TRBV11-3 and TRBJ2-3, with D possibly matching TRBD1 (6 bases). With 5 bases removed from V and 5 bases from J, the gap between germline ends came to 17 bases. Germline V lookup: CDR1 SGHNT, CDR2 YENEEA. CDR3 length equals 15 residues. In DNA form, the CDR3 reads TGTGCCAGCAGCCATGGATGGGGGCAGGGAGATACGCAGTATTTT. Its protein is CASSHGWGQGDTQYF.

This clonotype has just a few counts. This chain links TRBV28 with TRBJ2-7; TRBD2 agrees at 8 bases. The CDR3 is 12 residues long. The V gene's germline CDR1 is MDHEN and CDR2 SYDVKM. Losses at the gene ends were 8 bases for V and 5 bases for J; bases not matched to a gene: 5. The CDR3 sequence: CASGRGVNEQYF. CDR3 sequence (DNA): TGTGCCAGCGGGCGGGGGGTAAACGAGCAGTACTTC.

The chain joins TRBV7-2 to TRBJ2-3; 7 bases are shared with TRBD2. V dropped 5 bases and J dropped 2; count of bases not matched to a gene: 10. The CDR3 loop spans 16 amino acids. Germline CDR1 SGHTA, CDR2 FQGNSA. The CDR3 reads CASSPRRAGNTDTQYF. The DNA for the CDR3 is TGTGCCAGCAGCCCGAGGCGAGCGGGGAACACAGATACGCAGTATTTT.

This clonotype came up a few times. V and J are TRBV7-9 and TRBJ2-7, with D perhaps TRBD1 or TRBD2 (5 bases each). V dropped 4 bases and J dropped 0 bases, with 16 bases sitting between them. CDR1 SEHNR and CDR2 FQNEAQ come from the germline V gene (reference sequence). The length of the CDR3 is 16 residues. CDR3 in DNA: TGTGCCAGCAGCTCAGAAGACCGGGACGGCTCCTACGAGCAGTACTTC. It is translated as CASSSEDRDGSYEQYF.

The chain has TRBV20-1 and TRBJ1-6, with a tentative D call TRBD1 (6 bases). The CDR3 runs 13 residues. CDR1 and CDR2 from the germline V gene are DFQATT and SNEGSKA (reference sequence). Trimming took 5 bases from V and 9 from J, leaving 14 bases between them. The CDR3 here is CSAHWGAGSPLHF. CDR3 coding DNA: TGCAGTGCTCATTGGGGGGCCGGTTCACCCCTCCACTTT.

This clonotype has a count of ten or more. V and J are TRBV2 and TRBJ2-1; the match to TRBD1 covers 7 bases. V lost 1 base, J lost 14 bases, and 11 bases stayed unmatched. The CDR3 has 14 amino acids. Germline values: CDR1 SNHLY, CDR2 FYNNEI. The CDR3, as DNA: TGTGCCAGCAGTGAAGAGGGGGCCGGGACAACGAAGTTCTTC. Translated: CASSEEGAGTTKFF.

V gene TRBV14 combines with J gene TRBJ1-2, with D uncertain. The CDR3 loop spans 12 amino acids. Trimming took off 1 base at V and 8 bases at J, with 8 bases between the two ends. CDR1 is SGHDN and CDR2 is FVKESK in the germline V gene. This CDR3 reads CASSQAHLGYTF. CDR3 nucleotide sequence: TGTGCCAGCAGCCAAGCGCATCTAGGCTACACCTTC.